The 27 T cell receptor beta chains below were found in one sample sequenced in a study of vaccination effects on CD4 cells after COVID-19. Antigen-specific CD4+ T cells were expanded (with viral peptide pools) by the ViraFEST assay ahead of sequencing. Cells that had been cultured for roughly eleven days were the source of isolated CD4+ T cells. The assay was immunoSEQ multiplex PCR, and TCRdb's table has in-frame clones only and misses some. The table lists about 61,000 clones, roughly 79% of them singletons. No antigens are known for them. The source material was CD4+ T cells from PBMCs cultured with HCoV-229E spike peptides, sampled before COVID-19 vaccination. These receptors all come from a human donor who received a COVID-19 vaccine.

The chain carries TRBV6-5 and TRBJ1-2; possible D gene TRBD1, 6 bases. Looked up from germline, CDR1 is MNHEY and CDR2 is SVGAGI. Trimming cost V 9 bases and J 4 bases, with 15 bases left between them. The CDR3 extends over 13 amino acids. CDR3 in amino acids: CARNATGFYGYTF. CDR3 coding DNA: TGTGCCAGAAATGCGACAGGATTCTATGGCTACACCTTC.

A few counts support this clone. J is TRBJ2-1 and V is TRBV19; 7 positions agree with TRBD1. This CDR3 is built from 15 residues. V lost 9 bases to trimming and J lost 4 bases; unmatched junction nucleotides: 12. CDR1 and CDR2 (germline): LNHDA, SQIVND (reference sequence). CDR3: CASKRGTDYYNEQFF. The DNA for the CDR3 is TGTGCCAGCAAAAGAGGGACAGACTATTACAATGAGCAGTTCTTC.

This rearrangement joins TRBV7-2 to TRBJ2-2, with D perhaps TRBD2 (7 bases). Looked up from germline, CDR1 is SGHTA and CDR2 is FQGNSA. Trimming removed 3 bases from V and 4 bases from J, with 12 bases in between. The CDR3 runs to 15 residues. Here the CDR3 reads CASSFGGAGTGELFF. Here the CDR3 DNA reads TGTGCCAGCAGCTTTGGGGGGGCTGGCACCGGGGAGCTGTTTTTT.

V and J are TRBV10-3 and TRBJ1-4; TRBD1 aligns across 7 bases. V shed 6 bases and J 5 bases; nucleotides not matched to a gene: 6. Per germline, CDR1 ENHRY and CDR2 SYGVKD. The length of the CDR3 is 14 residues. CDR3 amino acids: CAIRPGQSNEKLFF. CDR3 bases: TGTGCCATCAGGCCGGGACAGTCAAATGAAAAACTGTTTTTT.

V and J are TRBV5-6 and TRBJ1-4; 10 nucleotides match TRBD1. The CDR3 covers 17 residues. Germline V gene sequence: CDR1 SGHDT, CDR2 YYEEEE. V was pared by 2 bases and J by 7 bases, with 11 bases of the junction left unmatched. The CDR3 DNA follows: TGTGCCAGCAGCTTTCTTGAATCGGGACAGGGGAGTGAAAAACTGTTTTTT. This gives the protein CASSFLESGQGSEKLFF.

The table lists this clone with a count of one. CDR3 DNA: TGTGCCACCAGTGTGCTAGCGGGGGCTACAGATACGCAGTATTTT. The encoded protein is CATSVLAGATDTQYF. V usage is TRBV24-1 and J usage is TRBJ2-3; 10 bases match TRBD2. The V gene end was trimmed by 5 bases and the J gene end by 3 bases; junction bases not matched to a gene: 4. This CDR3 region has 15 residues. Looked up from germline, CDR1 is KGHDR and CDR2 is SFDVKD.

The chain links TRBV9 to TRBJ2-1; possibly TRBD2 for D (5 bases). Germline CDR1 is SGDLS and CDR2 is YYNGEE. V was cut by 2 bases and J by 3 bases, with 9 bases left in between. The CDR3 is made up of 14 amino acids. The CDR3: CASSVAGYYNEQFF. CDR3 sequence (DNA): TGTGCCAGCAGCGTGGCGGGTTACTACAATGAGCAGTTCTTC.

The chain links TRBV5-1 to TRBJ1-3; D ambiguous. This CDR3 region has 14 residues. The ends were cut back, 3 bases at V and 1 base at J, with 8 bases in the middle. Per germline, CDR1 SGHRS and CDR2 YFSETQ. The CDR3 DNA is TGCGCCAGCAGCTCGACCGTGTCTGGAAACACCATATATTTT. This translates into CASSSTVSGNTIYF. The whole variable domain, filled in from reference TRBV5-1 and TRBJ1-3, reads KAGVTQTPRYLIKTRGQQVTLSCSPISGHRSVSWYQQTPGQGLQFLFEYFSETQRNKGNFPGRFSGRQFSNSRSEMNVSTLELGDSALYLCASSSTVSGNTIYFGEGSWLTVV.

The chain links TRBV7-8 to TRBJ2-7; 12 nucleotides agree with TRBD2. Trimming took 5 bases from V and 3 from J; bases not matched to a gene: 5. Germline V lookup: CDR1 SGHVS, CDR2 FQNEAQ. The CDR3 totals 15 residues. In nucleotides, the CDR3 is TGTGCCAGCAGCCCTACTAGCGGGGGGATCTACGAGCAGTACGTC. As protein: CASSPTSGGIYEQYV.

The chain links TRBV30 to TRBJ1-1; maybe TRBD1 (6 bases). The germline gives CDR1 GTSNPN, CDR2 SVGIG (reference sequence). CDR3 size: 13 residues. With 1 base removed from V and 10 bases from J, the gap between germline ends came to 16 bases. The CDR3 loop reads CAWSGSQGLRAFF. The CDR3 DNA reads as TGTGCCTGGAGTGGGTCACAGGGTTTGCGAGCTTTCTTT.

This chain uses TRBV18 with TRBJ1-1, with D possibly being TRBD1 (5 bases). Trimming stripped 0 bases from V and 3 bases from J, with 17 bases between. This CDR3 contains 17 residues. Looked up from germline, CDR1 is KGHSH and CDR2 is LQKENI. In DNA form, the CDR3 reads TGTGCCAGCTCACCACCGCAAAGGGGATACGGTGACACTGAAGCTTTCTTT. Translating gives CASSPPQRGYGDTEAFF.

This rearrangement joins TRBV19 to TRBJ1-2; a possible D gene is TRBD1 (5 bases). The V end was cut by 4 bases, the J end by 0 bases, with 24 bases between. The V gene's germline CDR1 is LNHDA and CDR2 SQIVND (reference sequence). The CDR3 runs to 19 residues. CDR3 protein: CASSRGWWAQSGSNYGYTF. CDR3 in DNA: TGTGCCAGTAGTAGGGGCTGGTGGGCCCAGAGCGGTTCTAACTATGGCTACACCTTC.

This clone was detected a few times. V gene TRBV9 combines with J gene TRBJ2-2; D not certain. Germline V lookup: CDR1 SGDLS, CDR2 YYNGEE. The CDR3 length is 12 residues. The V end lost 4 bases, the J end lost 5 bases, and 6 bases lay between the germline ends. CDR3 in amino acids: CASSRVTGELFF. Written as DNA, the CDR3 is TGTGCCAGCAGCCGGGTGACCGGGGAGCTGTTTTTT.

This clone is a singleton in its sample. The rearrangement joins TRBV7-8 to TRBJ2-7; 8 bases agree with TRBD1. Germline lookup yields CDR1 SGHVS and CDR2 FQNEAQ. This CDR3 is 15 amino acids long. V gave up 5 bases and J gave up 3 bases; unmatched junction bases: 9. CDR3 DNA: TGTGCCAGCAGCCCACAAGGACAGGGAGGCTACGAGCAGTACGTC. Protein sequence: CASSPQGQGGYEQYV.

The rearrangement links TRBV28 to TRBJ1-2; maybe TRBD1 (6 bases). Deletions cut 3 bases from V and 7 bases from J, with 18 bases between. The CDR3 consists of 15 residues. Germline CDR1 MDHEN, CDR2 SYDVKM. The CDR3 nucleotides read TGTGCCAGCAGTTTTTCGACAGGACCAGTTGCTGGCTACACCTTC. Amino acid sequence: CASSFSTGPVAGYTF.

V is TRBV29-1 and J is TRBJ2-3; 7 bases fit TRBD1. After removal of 3 bases from V and 4 bases from J, the junction contained 7 bases not matched to a gene. Germline CDR1 and CDR2: SQVTM and ANQGSEA. The CDR3 runs to 14 residues. Here the CDR3 DNA reads TGCAGCGTTGACGGCCGACAGGGATCAGATACGCAGTATTTT. It codes for CSVDGRQGSDTQYF.

This clone occurred once. This rearrangement joins TRBV28 to TRBJ2-7, with 8 positions matching TRBD1. With 5 bases clipped from V and 6 bases from J, the junction kept 9 bases outside the gene matches. From germline, CDR1 is MDHEN and CDR2 SYDVKM. The CDR3 sequence is 14 residues long. CDR3 region: CASSPTGGYSEQYV. CDR3 coding DNA: TGTGCCAGCAGTCCCACAGGGGGGTATAGCGAGCAGTACGTC.

V gene TRBV7-2 combines with J gene TRBJ2-1, with TRBD1 matching 9 bases. The CDR3 sequence is 15 residues long. V was pared by 5 bases and J by 0 bases, with 2 bases of the junction left unmatched. Per the germline V gene, CDR1 is SGHTA and CDR2 is FQGNSA. CDR3 in DNA: TGTGCCAGCAGCGCGGACAGGGGCTCCTACAATGAGCAGTTCTTC. This codes for CASSADRGSYNEQFF.

The chain joins TRBV7-2 to TRBJ2-2; D is perhaps TRBD2 (6 bases). The CDR3 has 15 residues. The V end lost 7 bases, the J end lost 4 bases, and 16 bases lay between the germline ends. The germline gives CDR1 SGHTA, CDR2 FQGNSA. The CDR3 protein is CASTEGTFRTGELFF. CDR3 in DNA: TGTGCCAGCACCGAGGGGACTTTCCGCACCGGGGAGCTGTTTTTT.

V and J are TRBV24-1 and TRBJ1-2, with D possibly being TRBD1 (5 bases). This CDR3 comprises 15 residues. Germline CDR1 and CDR2: KGHDR and SFDVKD. V was shortened by 5 bases and J by 0 bases, with 12 bases between the two germline ends. The DNA for the CDR3 is TGTGCCACCAGTGTCGGGGACGCGACTAACTATGGCTACACCTTC. As protein: CATSVGDATNYGYTF.

The V and J genes are TRBV15 and TRBJ2-3; 10 bases map to TRBD2. Germline V gene data show CDR1 as LNHNV and CDR2 as YYDKDF (reference sequence). CDR3 length equals 19 residues. V was pared by 0 bases and J by 1 base, with 10 bases of the junction left unmatched. DNA for the CDR3: TGTGCCACCAGCAGAGATCATAGGCTAGCGGGGGTACGCACAGATACGCAGTATTTT. Its translation is CATSRDHRLAGVRTDTQYF.

The V and J genes are TRBV7-9 and TRBJ1-2; no clear D. V was shortened by 1 base and J by 6 bases, with 9 bases between the two germline ends. Germline V CDR1 and CDR2: SEHNR, FQNEAQ (reference sequence). This CDR3 has 13 amino acids. In DNA form, the CDR3 reads TGTGCCAGCAGCTTAGTATCTGGAGATGGCTACACCTTC. The encoded protein is CASSLVSGDGYTF.

The chain carries TRBV27 and TRBJ1-1, with no clear D. CDR3 length equals 13 residues. V was shortened by 6 bases and J by 0 bases, with 8 bases between the two germline ends. CDR1 is MNHEY and CDR2 is SMNVEV in the germline V gene (reference sequence). The CDR3 loop reads CASRSSMNTEAFF. The DNA of the CDR3 is TGTGCCAGCAGGAGCAGCATGAACACTGAAGCTTTCTTT.

The rearrangement links TRBV29-1 to TRBJ1-1; 7 nucleotides align to TRBD1. After removal of 8 bases from V and 6 bases from J, the junction contained 12 bases not matched to a gene. The CDR3 totals 13 residues. Germline CDR1 is SQVTM and CDR2 is ANQGSEA. The CDR3 coding sequence is TGCAGCCACGCTGGGGAGGGGGCCGCTGAAGCTTTCTTT. It specifies CSHAGEGAAEAFF.

This clone appeared a few times. The V gene is TRBV30, the J gene TRBJ1-4, with TRBD1 as a possible D gene (5 bases). Germline CDR1 reads GTSNPN; CDR2 reads SVGIG (reference sequence). V shed 8 bases and J shed 5 bases, with 15 bases lying between them. The CDR3 is 13 residues long. The CDR3 sequence is CATTGTSNEKLFF. CDR3 DNA sequence: TGTGCCACTACCGGGACCTCGAATGAAAAACTGTTTTTT.

The chain recombines TRBV27 with TRBJ2-5, with 8 bases lining up with TRBD1. There are 14 residues in the CDR3. Germline-derived CDR1 and CDR2 are MNHEY and SMNVEV (reference sequence). J was trimmed by 5 bases and V by 5 bases; bases with no gene match: 7. For the CDR3, the DNA is TGTGCCAGCAGTGACAGGGGTTTTGCGGAGACCCAGTACTTC. It encodes CASSDRGFAETQYF.

This chain joins TRBV12-5 and TRBJ2-5; D possibly corresponds to TRBD1 (6 bases). Germline-derived CDR1 and CDR2 are LGHNT and FRNRAP. V shed 0 bases and J shed 2 bases, with 16 bases lying between them. This CDR3 region has 17 residues. The CDR3 reads CASGLVLQGRIQETQYF. The CDR3 DNA follows: TGTGCTAGTGGTTTGGTATTACAGGGACGAATTCAAGAGACCCAGTACTTC.